This is a list of T cell receptor beta chains from one sample in a study of T-cell memory formation after mild COVID-19. TCRdb passed the 5' RACE reads through MiXCR, listing each CDR3 protein once. Of about 340,000 distinct CDR3 sequences listed, more than 20% are singletons. The sequenced material came from PBMCs or a T cell subset sorted from them (not recorded which). The receptors derive from an adult woman who had mild COVID-19 (a few samples of this study predate the infection). Cell type and time point are not known. Each CDR3 is given with its conserved first and last residue. D genes are given only for firm matches. Clone size is given for some rows only: seen once, a few or many times, or a class if the clone is expanded.

v_gene	abundance	len	j_gene	d_gene	CDR3aa
TRBV4-3	few	20	TRBJ2-1	TRBD2	CASSQDPTLRTSGSPYEQFF
TRBV29-1	-	14	TRBJ1-2	-	CSVAGGNAGYGYTF
TRBV24-1	-	13	TRBJ2-2	-	CATRTSSTGELFF
TRBV3-1	-	17	TRBJ2-3	TRBD2	CASSQESGGKSPDTQYF
TRBV10-3	-	12	TRBJ2-1	TRBD1	CAITGTGGEQFF
TRBV5-5	many	12	TRBJ2-5	-	CASSPASETQYF
TRBV6-4	few	14	TRBJ1-1	TRBD1	CASRPDRADTEAFF
TRBV24-1	-	16	TRBJ2-5	TRBD2	CATGRKMGGERETQYF
TRBV6-2/TRBV6-3	-	16	TRBJ2-7	TRBD1	CASRPSGTGGRYEQYF
TRBV3-1	-	14	TRBJ2-7	TRBD1	CASSLGSDRDEQYF
TRBV6-5	-	19	TRBJ2-3	-	CASSYSNNPRGGYTDTQYF
TRBV7-9	-	15	TRBJ2-5	TRBD2	CASSPHLPAGETQYF
TRBV19	-	16	TRBJ2-4	-	CASSPPLEQAKNIQYF
TRBV12-3/TRBV12-4	-	15	TRBJ1-2	-	CASSLAASGLNGYTF
TRBV5-1	-	13	TRBJ2-1	-	CASRPRDNNEQFF
TRBV2	few	14	TRBJ1-2	-	CASTTNPGYDGYTF
TRBV7-2	many	13	TRBJ1-1	-	CASSPRTNTEAFF
TRBV3-1	few	15	TRBJ2-7	TRBD1	CASSHLNRGAYEQYF
TRBV7-9	few	16	TRBJ1-1	TRBD1	CASSTRTGATNTEAFF
TRBV5-5	few	15	TRBJ2-1	TRBD2	CASRGGTSGGYEQFF
TRBV19	-	14	TRBJ2-1	TRBD2	CASSLTGTSFEQFF
TRBV4-1	-	14	TRBJ2-1	-	CASSPNQGGNEQFF
TRBV10-3	few	14	TRBJ1-1	TRBD1	CAIRSGTGVTEAFF
TRBV5-1	-	16	TRBJ2-1	TRBD2	CASSLPTLAGVNEQFF
TRBV12-3/TRBV12-4	-	13	TRBJ2-1	-	CASSPFGGSEQFF
TRBV21-1	-	13	TRBJ2-7	-	CANLAGGTYEQYF
TRBV4-2	-	16	TRBJ2-2	TRBD2	CASSQERRTSGWELFF
TRBV2	many	14	TRBJ2-3	TRBD1	CASSADRATDTQYF
TRBV6-1	few	14	TRBJ1-4	-	CASARDRANEKLFF
TRBV18	-	14	TRBJ1-1	-	CASSPGLSNTEAFF
TRBV29-1	few	14	TRBJ2-1	-	CSVDRRLARHRQFF
TRBV12-3/TRBV12-4	-	14	TRBJ1-1	-	CASSFSTWGTEAFF
TRBV5-6	-	14	TRBJ1-2	-	CASSPDGRSYGYTF
TRBV6-6	few	15	TRBJ2-5	-	CASSYRRGLQETQYF
TRBV2	-	15	TRBJ1-5	-	CASRIQGSSNQPQHF
TRBV6-2/TRBV6-3	-	15	TRBJ2-1	-	CASIPRTNSYNEQFF
TRBV7-2	few	16	TRBJ2-1	TRBD2	CASSARLAGLLDEQFF
TRBV23-1	-	16	TRBJ2-5	-	CASSLWTSKFQETQYF
TRBV18	few	14	TRBJ2-3	-	CASSPRRGTDTQYF
TRBV7-6	-	18	TRBJ1-2	-	CASSPTLRGTMTDYGYTF
TRBV24-1	-	16	TRBJ1-2	TRBD1	CATSDRGTGGFYGYTF
TRBV14	-	14	TRBJ2-7	-	CASSPSLALNEQYF